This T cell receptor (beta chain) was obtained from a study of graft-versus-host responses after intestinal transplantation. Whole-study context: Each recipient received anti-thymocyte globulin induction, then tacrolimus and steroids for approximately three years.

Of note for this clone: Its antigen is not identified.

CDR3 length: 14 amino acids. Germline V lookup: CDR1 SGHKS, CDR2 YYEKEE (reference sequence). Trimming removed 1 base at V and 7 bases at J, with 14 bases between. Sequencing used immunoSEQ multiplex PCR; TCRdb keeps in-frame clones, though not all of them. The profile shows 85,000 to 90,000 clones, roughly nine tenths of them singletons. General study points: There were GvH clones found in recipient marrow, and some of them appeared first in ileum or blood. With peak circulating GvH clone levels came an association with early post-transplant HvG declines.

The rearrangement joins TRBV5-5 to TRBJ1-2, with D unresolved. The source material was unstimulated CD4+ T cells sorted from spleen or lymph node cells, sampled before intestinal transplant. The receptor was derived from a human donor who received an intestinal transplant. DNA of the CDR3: TGTGCCAGCAGCTTGAGAGTTCAGGATGTTGGCTACACCTTC. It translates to CASSLRVQDVGYTF.